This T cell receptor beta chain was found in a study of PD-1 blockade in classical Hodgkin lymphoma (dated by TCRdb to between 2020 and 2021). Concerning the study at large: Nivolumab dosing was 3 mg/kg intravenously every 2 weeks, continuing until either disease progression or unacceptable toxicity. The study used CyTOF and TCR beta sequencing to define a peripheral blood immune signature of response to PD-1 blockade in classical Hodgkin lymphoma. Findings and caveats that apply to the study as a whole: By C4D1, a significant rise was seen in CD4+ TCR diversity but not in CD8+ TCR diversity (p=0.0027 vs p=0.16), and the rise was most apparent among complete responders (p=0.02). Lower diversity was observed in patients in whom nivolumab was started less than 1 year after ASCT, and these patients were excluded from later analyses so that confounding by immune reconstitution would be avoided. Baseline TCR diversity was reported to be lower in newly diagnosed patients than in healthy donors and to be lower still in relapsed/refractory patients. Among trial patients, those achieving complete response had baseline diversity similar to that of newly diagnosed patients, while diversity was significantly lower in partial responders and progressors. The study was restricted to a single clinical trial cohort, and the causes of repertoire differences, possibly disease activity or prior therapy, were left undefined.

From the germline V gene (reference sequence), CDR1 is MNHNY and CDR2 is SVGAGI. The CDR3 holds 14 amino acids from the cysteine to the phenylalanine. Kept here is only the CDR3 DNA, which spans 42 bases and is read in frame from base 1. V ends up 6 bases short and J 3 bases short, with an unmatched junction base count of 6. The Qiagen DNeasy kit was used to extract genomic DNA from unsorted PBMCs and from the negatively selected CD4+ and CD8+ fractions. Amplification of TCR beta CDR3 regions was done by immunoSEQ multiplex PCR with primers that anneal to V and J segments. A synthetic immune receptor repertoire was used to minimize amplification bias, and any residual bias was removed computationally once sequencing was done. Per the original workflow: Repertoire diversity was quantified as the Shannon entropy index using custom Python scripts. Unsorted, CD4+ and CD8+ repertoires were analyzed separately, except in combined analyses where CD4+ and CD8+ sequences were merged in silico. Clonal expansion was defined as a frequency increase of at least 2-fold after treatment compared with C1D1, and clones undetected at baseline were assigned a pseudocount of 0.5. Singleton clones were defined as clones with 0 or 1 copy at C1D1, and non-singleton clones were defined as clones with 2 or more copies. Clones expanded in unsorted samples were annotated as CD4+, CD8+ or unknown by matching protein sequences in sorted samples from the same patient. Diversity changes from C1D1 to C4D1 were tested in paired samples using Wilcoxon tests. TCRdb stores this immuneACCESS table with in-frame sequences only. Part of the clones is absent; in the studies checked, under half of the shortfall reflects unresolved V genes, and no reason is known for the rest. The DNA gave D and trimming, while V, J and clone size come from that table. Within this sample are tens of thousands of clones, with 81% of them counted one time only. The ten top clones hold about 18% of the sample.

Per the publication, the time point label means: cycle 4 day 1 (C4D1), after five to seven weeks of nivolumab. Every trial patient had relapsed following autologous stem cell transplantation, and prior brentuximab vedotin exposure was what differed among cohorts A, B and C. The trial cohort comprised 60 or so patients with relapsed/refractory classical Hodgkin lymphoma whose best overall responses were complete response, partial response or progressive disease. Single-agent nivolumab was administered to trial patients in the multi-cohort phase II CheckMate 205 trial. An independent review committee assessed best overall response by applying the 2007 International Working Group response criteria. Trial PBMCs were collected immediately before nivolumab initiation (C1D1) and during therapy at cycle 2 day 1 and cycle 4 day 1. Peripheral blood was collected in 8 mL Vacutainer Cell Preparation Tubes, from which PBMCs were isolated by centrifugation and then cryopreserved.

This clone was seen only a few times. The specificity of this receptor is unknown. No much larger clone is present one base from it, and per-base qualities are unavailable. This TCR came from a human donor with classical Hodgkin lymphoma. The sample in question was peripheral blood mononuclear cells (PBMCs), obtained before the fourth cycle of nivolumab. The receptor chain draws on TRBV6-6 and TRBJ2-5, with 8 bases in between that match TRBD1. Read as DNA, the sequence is TGTGCCAGCAGCCAACAGGGGGAGAAAGAGACCCAGTACTTC. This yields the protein CASSQQGEKETQYF.